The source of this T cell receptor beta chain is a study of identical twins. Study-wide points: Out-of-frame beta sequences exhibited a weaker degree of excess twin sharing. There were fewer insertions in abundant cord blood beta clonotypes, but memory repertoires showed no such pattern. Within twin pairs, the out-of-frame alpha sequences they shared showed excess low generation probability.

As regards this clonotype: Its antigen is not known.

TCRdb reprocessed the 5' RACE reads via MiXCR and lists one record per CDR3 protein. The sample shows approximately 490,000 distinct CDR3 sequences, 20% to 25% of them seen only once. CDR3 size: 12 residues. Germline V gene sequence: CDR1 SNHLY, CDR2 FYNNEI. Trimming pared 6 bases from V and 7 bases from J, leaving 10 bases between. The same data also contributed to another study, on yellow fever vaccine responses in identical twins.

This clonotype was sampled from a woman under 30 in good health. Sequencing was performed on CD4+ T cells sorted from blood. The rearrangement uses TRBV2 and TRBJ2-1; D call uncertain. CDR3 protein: CASSEQSNEQFF. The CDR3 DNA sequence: TGTGCCAGCAGCGAACAATCTAATGAGCAGTTCTTC.